The sequence of this T cell receptor beta chain was determined in a study of OX40 agonist ivuxolimab in advanced cancers. Across the study: Patients treated during dose escalation were battling hepatocellular carcinoma, melanoma, renal cell or head and neck cancer.

A history of autoimmune disease or systemic immunosuppression excluded patients. Baseline was the first blood sampling point, followed by cycle 4 day 1 and cycle 7 day 1. Notes on this clone: No antigen is known for it.

V was pared by 4 bases and J by 6 bases, with 6 bases of the junction left unmatched. The germline gives CDR1 SGHTA, CDR2 FQGTGA. The length of the CDR3 is 14 residues. Findings and limits, study-wide: Antigen specificity of clonally expanded peripheral T cells was not established.

The repertoire was sequenced with immunoSEQ multiplex PCR; TCRdb's copy has only in-frame clones and lacks some. The sample records about 72,000 clones, 75% to 90% being singletons. This chain links TRBV7-3 with TRBJ2-5; TRBD1 aligns across 9 bases. The sample consisted of CD4+ or CD8+ T cells sorted from blood, taken in a trial of the OX40 agonist ivuxolimab. The TCR was taken from an adult with an advanced solid tumor such as melanoma, head and neck, liver or kidney cancer. CDR3 DNA sequence: TGTGCCAGCAGCTCGGGACAGGGTGGACAGACCCAGTACTTC. Protein sequence: CASSSGQGGQTQYF.